The present T cell receptor beta chain was sequenced within a study of blood T cell repertoires in COVID-19. Per the germline V gene, CDR1 is MRHNA and CDR2 is SNTAGT. This CDR3 has 16 amino acids. Trimming removed 2 bases from V and 2 bases from J; junction bases left unmatched: 7. Methods used by the authors: Cell counts per sample came from amplifying reference gene primers. Some clones are missing from TCRdb's copy, which holds only in-frame ones; the method was immunoSEQ multiplex PCR. V, J and clone size are taken as reported in that table, and D and trimming were inferred from the DNA itself. In the table there are 25,000 to 35,000 clones, about 84% of which are singletons.

The genes are TRBV6-4 and TRBJ2-3, with 7 bases aligning to TRBD1. The receptor was derived from a woman aged 55-70 years with acute or convalescent COVID-19. The sequenced material came from peripheral blood. CDR3 protein: CASSDQPTGLTDTQYF. CDR3 nucleotides: TGTGCCAGCAGTGACCAACCGACAGGGCTCACAGATACGCAGTATTTT.